One T cell receptor (beta chain) is described in this entry. The germline V gene encodes CDR1 SGHRS and CDR2 YFSETQ. With 2 bases removed from V and 5 bases from J, the gap between germline ends came to 8 bases. CDR3 length: 12 amino acids. These data come from a study of cytomegalovirus exposure and HLA in healthy donors. PCR primers comprised 60 Vbeta and 13 Jbeta primers. Per the original methods: The count from a later analysis was about 80 million unique TCR beta chains, some 9.9 million of them shared. Data came from immunoSEQ multiplex PCR; TCRdb stores just in-frame clones and leaves some out. The V and J calls and clone size are taken from that table; D and trimming were inferred from the DNA. There are 85,000 to 100,000 clones in the sample; approximately 84% occur only once, and around 5.6% lies in the top ten.

V gene TRBV5-1 combines with J gene TRBJ2-7; no clear D gene. Sequencing input: PBMCs. The TCR comes from a woman younger than 30 in good health and CMV-seropositive. This CDR3 is CASSLSADEQYF. The CDR3 DNA sequence: TGCGCCAGCAGCTTATCGGCGGACGAGCAGTACTTC.